The entry that follows covers one TCR beta chain sequence. This sample was taken from a study of blood T cell repertoires in COVID-19. As handled by the study authors: Amplification with reference gene primers provided the estimates of nucleated cell counts. The data were produced by immunoSEQ multiplex PCR, yet TCRdb's version contains in-frame clones alone and is incomplete. V and J calls and clone size are as listed in that table; D and trimming were resolved from the DNA. The sample contains 67,000 or so clones, roughly 77% of which appear only once. This CDR3 spans 15 amino acids. Trimming removed 5 bases at V and 5 bases at J, with 18 bases between. The germline V gene encodes CDR1 MNHEY and CDR2 SMNVEV (reference sequence).

The chain has TRBV27 and TRBJ2-5; TRBD2 might be the D (6 bases). The sequence was collected from an older woman with acute or convalescent COVID-19. Input material: peripheral blood. CDR3 in amino acids: CASSTKTRAAETQYF. As DNA, the CDR3 is TGTGCCAGCAGTACAAAGACTAGGGCGGCGGAGACCCAGTACTTC.